This T cell receptor beta chain was profiled in a study of T cell responses to AZD1222 COVID-19 vaccine. Overall study results and limits: Repertoire collection took place solely once the T cell response had peaked.

Some clones are missing from TCRdb's copy, which holds only in-frame ones; the method was immunoSEQ multiplex PCR. The sample has about 130,000 clones, 88% seen once. With regard to this clone: The antigen remains unidentified.

The source is an adult in good health. This specimen was peripheral blood, taken on day 0 of AZD1222 vaccination.

DNA of the CDR3: TGTGCCAGCAGTCGATTCGGAGACTCTGGGGCCAACGTCCTGACTTTC. Amino acid sequence: CASSRFGDSGANVLTF. The V gene is TRBV3-1 (or the pseudogene TRBV3-2), the J gene TRBJ2-6; D remains ambiguous. Trimming shortened V by 6 bases and J by 0 bases, and 12 bases separated the two germline ends. The CDR3 consists of 16 residues. The germline V gene has CDR1 LGHDT and CDR2 YNNKEL (reference sequence).